This T cell receptor (beta chain) is drawn from a study of CD8+ T cells in alopecia areata. As for treatment: oral pan-JAK inhibitor, 5-10 mg twice daily. Details on this clone: Its cognate antigen is unknown.

Findings of the study overall: Within the top 100, expanded CD8+ clones significantly decreased with tofacitinib, as did scalp clonality. Clonality exceeded that of normal scalp in lesional scalp, most notably in alopecia totalis/universalis.

The ends were cut back, 3 bases at V and 6 bases at J, with 6 bases in the middle. CDR3 length: 12 amino acids. Germline V gene sequence: CDR1 SGHAT, CDR2 FQNNGV. RNA was extracted and reverse transcribed into cDNA as the sequencing template. The assay was immunoSEQ multiplex PCR, and TCRdb's table has in-frame clones only and misses some. Of 190,000 or so clones in the sample, roughly three fifths were seen once. Material: CD8+ T cells sorted from blood, obtained at week 24, from a patient treated with tofacitinib. The source is a human donor with alopecia areata. The rearrangement links TRBV11-2 to TRBJ2-1; D unclear. Here the CDR3 DNA reads TGTGCCAGCAGCTTTGGCGGCAATGAGCAGTTCTTC. Translating gives CASSFGGNEQFF.